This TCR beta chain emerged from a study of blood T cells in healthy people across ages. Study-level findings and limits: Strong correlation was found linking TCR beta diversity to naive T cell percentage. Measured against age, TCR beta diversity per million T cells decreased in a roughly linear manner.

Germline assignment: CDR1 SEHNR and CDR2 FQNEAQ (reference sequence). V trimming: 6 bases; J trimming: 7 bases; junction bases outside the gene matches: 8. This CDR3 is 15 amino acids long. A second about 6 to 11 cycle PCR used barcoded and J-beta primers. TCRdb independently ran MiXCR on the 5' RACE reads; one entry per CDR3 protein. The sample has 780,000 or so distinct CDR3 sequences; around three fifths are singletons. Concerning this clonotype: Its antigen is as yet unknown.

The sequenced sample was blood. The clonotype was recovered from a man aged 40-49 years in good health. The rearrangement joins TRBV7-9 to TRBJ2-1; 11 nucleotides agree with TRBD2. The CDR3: CASSSHSGGGNEQFF. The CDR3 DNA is TGTGCCAGCAGTTCGCATAGCGGGGGGGGGAATGAGCAGTTCTTC.